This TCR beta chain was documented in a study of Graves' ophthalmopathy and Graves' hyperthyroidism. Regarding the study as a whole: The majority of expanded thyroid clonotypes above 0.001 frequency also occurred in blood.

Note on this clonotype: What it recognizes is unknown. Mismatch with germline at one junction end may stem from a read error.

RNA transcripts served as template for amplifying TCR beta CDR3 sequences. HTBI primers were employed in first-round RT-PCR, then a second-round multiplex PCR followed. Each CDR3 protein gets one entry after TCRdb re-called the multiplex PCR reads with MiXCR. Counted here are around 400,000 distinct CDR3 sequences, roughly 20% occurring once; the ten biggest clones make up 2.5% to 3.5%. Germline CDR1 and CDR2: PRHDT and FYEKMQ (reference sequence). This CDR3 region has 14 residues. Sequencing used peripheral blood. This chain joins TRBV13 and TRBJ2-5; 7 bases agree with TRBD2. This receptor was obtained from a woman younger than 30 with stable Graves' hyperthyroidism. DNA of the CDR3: TGCGCCAGCAGCCAAGGTCGGGGGGAAGAGACCCAGTACTTC. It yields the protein CASSQGRGEETQYF.